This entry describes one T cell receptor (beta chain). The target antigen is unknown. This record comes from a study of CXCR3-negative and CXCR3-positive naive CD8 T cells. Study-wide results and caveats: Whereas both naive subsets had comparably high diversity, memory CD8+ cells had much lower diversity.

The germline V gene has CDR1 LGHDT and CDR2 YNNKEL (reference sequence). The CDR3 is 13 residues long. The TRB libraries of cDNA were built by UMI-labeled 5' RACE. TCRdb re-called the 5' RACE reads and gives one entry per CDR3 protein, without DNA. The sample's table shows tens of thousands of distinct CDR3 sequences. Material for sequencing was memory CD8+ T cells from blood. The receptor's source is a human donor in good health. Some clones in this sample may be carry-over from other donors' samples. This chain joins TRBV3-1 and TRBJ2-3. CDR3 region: CASSPLAADTQYF.